This T cell receptor (beta chain) was recorded in a study of T-cell reconstitution after alpha-beta-depleted transplantation in children. CDR1 is LGHNA, CDR2 YSLEER, per germline. V gave up 0 bases and J gave up 2 bases, with 12 bases separating them. The CDR3 loop spans 16 amino acids. Preparation of the TCRbeta library involved a method that used unique molecular identifiers. TCRdb ran MiXCR on the PCR reads and lists one entry per CDR3 protein. In the table there are some 600,000 distinct CDR3 sequences, over 10% of which are singletons. The chain combines TRBV4-3 with TRBJ2-3; D gene unclear. This TCR derives from a male patient younger than 18 who had a stem cell transplant for acute myeloid leukemia, so the T cells may come from the graft donor. The sample was PBMCs, mostly from graft donor cells, taken 360 days after TCRalphabeta/CD19-depleted stem cell transplant. CDR3 amino acids: CASSQDPWSHTDTQYF. The DNA for the CDR3 is TGCGCCAGCAGCCAAGACCCGTGGAGCCACACAGATACGCAGTATTTT.